This entry lists 21 T cell receptor beta chains sequenced from one sample in a study of blood T cell repertoires in COVID-19 (dated by TCRdb to the early 2020s). The library was built by means of the immunoSEQ multiplex PCR assay. TCRdb obtained this table from immuneACCESS and retained in-frame rearrangements with V and J assigned. These tables miss some clones; where compared with another copy, unresolved V genes account for less than half of the shortfall, and the remainder is unexplained. A total of around 260,000 clones appear in this sample, about 88% of them only once. Roughly 4% of the sample is held by the ten biggest clonotypes. Sequenced sample: peripheral blood. The source is a man in his sixties who had recovered from COVID-19.

This CDR3 is CAISNSGTGGDGYTF. The CDR3 coding sequence is TGTGCCATCAGTAACTCCGGGACAGGGGGCGATGGCTACACCTTC. The V and J genes are TRBV10-3 and TRBJ1-2; 12 nucleotides align to TRBD1. Unmatched junction bases numbered 7, after V lost 5 bases and J lost 6 bases. CDR1 and CDR2 from the germline V gene are ENHRY and SYGVKD. The CDR3 runs 15 residues.

The chain links TRBV21-1 to TRBJ2-3; the DNA was not compared with TRBD2, the D call given in the table. TRBV21-1 is noted as a pseudogene. The CDR3 length is 14 residues. The CDR3 loop reads CASSISGGKNTQYF. In DNA form, the CDR3 reads TGTGCCAGCAGCATCAGCGGGGGGAAAAATACGCAGTATTTT.

The chain carries TRBV5-8 and TRBJ2-6, with D possibly TRBD1 on 5 matching bases. With 2 bases removed from V and 1 base from J, the gap between germline ends came to 7 bases. CDR3 length equals 15 residues. From germline, CDR1 is SGHTS and CDR2 YDEGEE. CDR3 in amino acids: CASSLKGSGANVLTF. In DNA form, the CDR3 reads TGTGCCAGCAGCTTAAAGGGGTCTGGGGCCAACGTCCTGACTTTC.

The rearrangement links TRBV5-1 to TRBJ2-7; 7 bases map to TRBD2. The V segment lost 4 bases and the J segment 0 bases; nucleotides outside the gene matches: 7. The germline CDR1 and CDR2 sequences are SGHRS and YFSETQ. The CDR3 runs to 15 residues. Here the CDR3 reads CASSHSRGSSYEQYF. In DNA form, the CDR3 reads TGCGCCAGCAGCCACTCGCGGGGGAGCTCCTACGAGCAGTACTTC.

This rearrangement joins TRBV6-5 to TRBJ1-5, with 7 bases lining up with TRBD1. The CDR3 contains 13 residues. V gave up 6 bases and J gave up 10 bases; unmatched junction bases: 9. Germline CDR1 reads MNHEY; CDR2 reads SVGAGI. The CDR3 sequence is CASRIDRVNPQHF. The CDR3, as DNA: TGTGCCAGCAGAATAGACAGGGTGAATCCCCAGCATTTT.

The chain links TRBV5-8 to TRBJ1-2; TRBD1 agrees at 11 bases. Germline CDR1 and CDR2: SGHTS and YDEGEE. The CDR3 runs 15 residues. The V gene end was trimmed by 3 bases and the J gene end by 4 bases; junction bases not matched to a gene: 5. This chain's CDR3 is CASSYRTGGTYGYTF. DNA for the CDR3: TGTGCCAGCAGCTACAGGACAGGGGGCACCTATGGCTACACCTTC.

The chain recombines TRBV5-5 with TRBJ2-4; TRBD1 agrees at 9 bases. CDR1 is SGHKS and CDR2 is YYEKEE in the germline V gene (reference sequence). Germline trimming cut 3 bases from V and 1 base from J; bases unmatched to any gene: 8. The CDR3 loop spans 17 amino acids. This chain's CDR3 is CASSSATGGTAKNIQYF. The CDR3 bases are TGTGCCAGCAGCTCCGCGACAGGGGGAACGGCCAAAAACATTCAGTACTTC. The full variable domain, completed using reference TRBV5-5 and TRBJ2-4, is DAGVTQSPTHLIKTRGQQVTLRCSPISGHKSVSWYQQVLGQGPQFIFQYYEKEERGRGNFPDRFSARQFPNYSSELNVNALLLGDSALYLCASSSATGGTAKNIQYFGAGTRLSVL.

This chain uses TRBV4-2 with TRBJ1-3; perhaps TRBD1 as D (6 bases). The CDR3 has 16 residues. Trimming cost V 3 bases and J 0 bases, with 12 bases left between them. The V gene's germline CDR1 is LGHNA and CDR2 YNFKEQ. The CDR3 DNA reads as TGTGCCAGCAGCCAGGAAACAGGGAACTCTGGAAACACCATATATTTT. Translated: CASSQETGNSGNTIYF.

The CDR3 DNA reads TGTGCCAGCAGCCCCAGACTTACAGGTGAAGCTTTCTTT. Protein product: CASSPRLTGEAFF. The chain uses TRBV6-5 and TRBJ1-1, with D tentatively TRBD1 (5 bases). V lost 6 bases to trimming and J lost 7 bases, with 15 bases between them. The germline V gene encodes CDR1 MNHEY and CDR2 SVGAGI. CDR3 length equals 13 residues.

J is TRBJ1-4 and V is TRBV4-1; 10 nucleotides line up with TRBD1. Germline V CDR1 and CDR2: MGHRA, YSYEKL. Germline trimming cut 0 bases from V and 4 bases from J; bases unmatched to any gene: 2. This CDR3 is built from 16 residues. In nucleotides, the CDR3 is TGCGCCAGCAGCCAAGATGGGGACAGGGGTAATGAAAAACTGTTTTTT. It is translated as CASSQDGDRGNEKLFF.

This clone has a single count. This sequence joins TRBV12-3 or TRBV12-4 and TRBJ2-2; the D gene is possibly TRBD1 (5 bases). The CDR3 sequence is 12 residues long. V dropped 7 bases and J dropped 4 bases, with 7 bases sitting between them. The CDR3 DNA is TGTGCCAGCATCAGGGCCACCGGGGAGCTGTTTTTT. Translating it yields CASIRATGELFF.

A remark on this clone: Distinct nucleotide sequences in the sample also encode this CDR3. This chain connects TRBV27 to TRBJ1-5; the match to TRBD1 covers 7 bases. The V gene end was trimmed by 4 bases and the J gene end by 0 bases; junction bases not matched to a gene: 3. This CDR3 has 15 residues. Germline V lookup: CDR1 MNHEY, CDR2 SMNVEV (reference sequence). CDR3 in DNA: TGTGCCAGCAGTTCCGGGACAGCTAGCAATCAGCCCCAGCATTTT. It yields the protein CASSSGTASNQPQHF.

This chain uses TRBV5-5 with TRBJ2-1; 7 bases map to TRBD1. CDR1 SGHKS and CDR2 YYEKEE come from the germline V gene (reference sequence). J gave up 12 bases and V 4 bases, and 13 bases lay outside the gene matches. The CDR3 spans 14 residues. The CDR3 DNA reads TGTGCCAGCAGCCCCTTCCAGAGGGGGCGAGGGCAGTTCTTC. Translated, it gives CASSPFQRGRGQFF.

V usage is TRBV4-1 and J usage is TRBJ1-6; 7 bases align to TRBD1. This CDR3 region has 15 residues. The junction had 3 bases not matched to a gene; V was cut back by 4 bases and J by 3 bases. From germline, CDR1 is MGHRA and CDR2 YSYEKL. CDR3 sequence (DNA): TGCGCCAGCAGCCGGACAGGTGACTATAATTCACCCCTCCACTTT. This sequence encodes CASSRTGDYNSPLHF.

V and J are TRBV5-4 and TRBJ1-5; 7 nucleotides agree with TRBD1. The germline CDR1 and CDR2 sequences are SGHNT and YYREEE (reference sequence). J was trimmed by 11 bases and V by 4 bases; bases with no gene match: 15. The CDR3 extends over 15 amino acids. The CDR3 spells CASSRDSAPVKAQHF. The CDR3 DNA sequence: TGTGCCAGCAGCCGGGACAGCGCCCCGGTCAAGGCCCAGCATTTT.

This rearrangement joins TRBV7-9 to TRBJ1-3; weak D call: TRBD1 (6 bases). This CDR3 has 16 residues. Per the germline V gene, CDR1 is SEHNR and CDR2 is FQNEAQ (reference sequence). Trimming cost V 5 bases and J 3 bases, with 17 bases left between them. In nucleotides, the CDR3 is TGTGCCAGCAGCCATCAAGGGACACTAGTTGGAAACACCATATATTTT. This gives the protein CASSHQGTLVGNTIYF. Supplemented by reference TRBV7-9 and TRBJ1-3, the full variable domain reads DTGVSQNPRHKITKRGQNVTFRCDPISEHNRLYWYRQTLGQGPEFLTYFQNEAQLEKSRLLSDRFSAERPKGSFSTLEIQRTEQGDSAMYLCASSHQGTLVGNTIYFGEGSWLTVV.

The CDR3 sequence: CASSIYSRDRGGEQYF. The CDR3 DNA reads as TGTGCCAGTAGTATTTACTCCCGGGACAGGGGCGGCGAGCAGTACTTC. The chain couples TRBV19 to TRBJ2-7; 10 bases match TRBD1. The CDR3 length is 16 residues. Looked up from germline, CDR1 is LNHDA and CDR2 is SQIVND (reference sequence). The junction had 11 bases not matched to a gene; V was cut back by 3 bases and J by 6 bases.

This chain links TRBV9 with TRBJ1-6; 11 bases agree with TRBD1. CDR1 SGDLS and CDR2 YYNGEE come from the germline V gene. This CDR3 region has 15 residues. J lost 10 bases, V lost 5 bases, and 8 bases had no gene match. CDR3 amino acids: CASSSTGTGGSPLHF. The CDR3 bases are TGTGCCAGCAGTTCCACCGGGACAGGGGGATCACCCCTCCACTTT.

V gene TRBV5-6 combines with J gene TRBJ1-4; possibly TRBD1 for D (6 bases). V dropped 4 bases and J dropped 8 bases, with 18 bases sitting between them. CDR1 is SGHDT, CDR2 YYEEEE, per germline. There are 15 residues in the CDR3. The CDR3: CASSGGQPGREKLFF. DNA of the CDR3: TGTGCCAGCAGCGGCGGACAGCCTGGTAGAGAAAAACTGTTTTTT.

The chain recombines TRBV7-3 with TRBJ2-3; a possible D gene is TRBD2 (5 bases). Trimming took 2 bases from V and 3 from J, leaving 15 bases between them. Germline V gene data show CDR1 as SGHTA and CDR2 as FQGTGA. The CDR3 extends over 16 amino acids. The CDR3 spells CASSLGSSFRTDTQYF. In nucleotides, the CDR3 is TGTGCCAGCAGCTTAGGGAGCTCATTTAGAACAGATACGCAGTATTTT.

The chain uses TRBV12-3 or TRBV12-4 and TRBJ1-4; D is undetermined. The CDR3 is 12 residues long. Trimming shortened V by 7 bases and J by 3 bases, and 6 bases separated the two germline ends. The CDR3 nucleotides are TGTGCCAGCAAAACAGCTAATGAAAAACTGTTTTTT. Translated, it gives CASKTANEKLFF.